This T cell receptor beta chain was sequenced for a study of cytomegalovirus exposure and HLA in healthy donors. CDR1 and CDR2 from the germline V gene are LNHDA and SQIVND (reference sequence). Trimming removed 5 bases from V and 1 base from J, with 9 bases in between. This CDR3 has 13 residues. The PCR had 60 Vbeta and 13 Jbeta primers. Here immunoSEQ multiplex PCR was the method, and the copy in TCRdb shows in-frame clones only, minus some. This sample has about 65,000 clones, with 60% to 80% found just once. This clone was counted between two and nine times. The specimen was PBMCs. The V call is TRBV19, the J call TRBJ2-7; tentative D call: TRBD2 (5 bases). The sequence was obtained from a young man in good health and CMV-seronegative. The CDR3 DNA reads TGTGCCAGTAGTCTCCGGGGTTCCTACGAGCAGTACTTC. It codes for CASSLRGSYEQYF.